The 21 T cell receptor beta chains in this list originate from one sample, sequenced in a study of cytomegalovirus exposure and HLA in healthy donors. Primers for the PCR totalled 60 Vbeta and 13 Jbeta. Here immunoSEQ multiplex PCR was the method, and the copy in TCRdb shows in-frame clones only, minus some. This sample's table has around 140,000 clones. The specimen sequenced was PBMCs. Receptors were obtained from a woman between 18 and 29 years old in good health and CMV-seronegative.

The chain has TRBV9 and TRBJ2-1; TRBD2 matches 7 bases. Germline V gene data show CDR1 as SGDLS and CDR2 as YYNGEE. Germline trimming cut 3 bases from V and 9 bases from J; bases unmatched to any gene: 9. The CDR3 has 14 residues. This CDR3 is CASSAGHRGVEQFF. As DNA, the CDR3 is TGTGCCAGCAGCGCAGGACATCGGGGGGTTGAGCAGTTCTTC.

This sequence joins TRBV4-3 and TRBJ1-2, with TRBD1 matching 7 bases. Germline assignment: CDR1 LGHNA and CDR2 YSLEER. V was pared by 1 base and J by 2 bases, with 4 bases of the junction left unmatched. This CDR3 is built from 15 residues. For the CDR3, the DNA is TGCGCCAGCAGCCAAGCTCCGACAGGGAACTATGGCTACACCTTC. This sequence encodes CASSQAPTGNYGYTF.

The gene calls are TRBV4-3 and TRBJ2-7; D might be TRBD2 (5 bases). The germline V and J ends were trimmed by 1 base and 4 bases, with 11 bases remaining between them. The V gene's germline CDR1 is LGHNA and CDR2 YSLEER. The CDR3 loop spans 14 amino acids. CDR3 coding DNA: TGCGCCAGCAGCCAAGTGGAGGTCAATTACGAGCAGTACGTC. It encodes CASSQVEVNYEQYV.

The rearrangement links TRBV5-1 to TRBJ1-1; no clear D gene. Germline lookup yields CDR1 SGHRS and CDR2 YFSETQ. V shed 0 bases and J shed 4 bases, with 10 bases lying between them. The CDR3 is 14 amino acids. Here the CDR3 reads CASSLDPGSTEAFF. The CDR3 DNA is TGCGCCAGCAGCTTGGATCCGGGGAGCACTGAAGCTTTCTTT.

Remarks on this clone: Other DNA variants within this sample encode the same CDR3. The chain links TRBV15 to TRBJ2-3; 7 bases align to TRBD2. The V gene end was trimmed by 3 bases and the J gene end by 2 bases; junction bases not matched to a gene: 2. CDR3 length: 14 residues. CDR1 and CDR2 from the germline V gene are LNHNV and YYDKDF (reference sequence). The CDR3 DNA follows: TGTGCCACCAGCAGGGGAGGGACCACAGATACGCAGTATTTT. As protein: CATSRGGTTDTQYF.

V usage is TRBV7-2 and J usage is TRBJ2-1; D might be TRBD1 (8 bases). The V and J ends lost 5 bases and 7 bases respectively, with 18 bases between them. Germline CDR1 SGHTA, CDR2 FQGNSA. The CDR3 runs 15 residues. This CDR3 reads CASSQRQQGGNEQFF. The CDR3 DNA reads TGTGCCAGCAGCCAGAGACAACAGGGGGGGAATGAGCAGTTCTTC.

V and J are TRBV6-5 and TRBJ1-2, with unresolved D. Trimming removed 6 bases from V and 4 bases from J, with 9 bases in between. Germline loops: CDR1 MNHEY, CDR2 SVGAGI. This CDR3 comprises 12 residues. CDR3 in amino acids: CASRVSGYGYTF. CDR3 nucleotides: TGTGCCAGCAGGGTGTCGGGCTATGGCTACACCTTC.

In nucleotides, the CDR3 is TGCGCCAGCAGCTTGGTGACAGGGGGCCTCAATGAGCAGTTCTTC. Protein: CASSLVTGGLNEQFF. V is TRBV5-1 and J is TRBJ2-1, with 10 bases aligning to TRBD1. V lost 0 bases and J lost 6; bases outside the gene matches: 3. CDR3 length: 15 residues. Germline V CDR1 and CDR2: SGHRS, YFSETQ.

The chain joins TRBV12-5 to TRBJ2-1, with 11 positions matching TRBD2. The CDR3 has 15 amino acids. CDR1 and CDR2 (germline): LGHNT, FRNRAP. The ends lost 6 bases at V and 5 bases at J; junction bases unmatched: 6. DNA for the CDR3: TGTGCTAGTGGACTTCTAGCGGGGGGAAACAATGAGCAGTTCTTC. Amino acids: CASGLLAGGNNEQFF. The full variable domain, rest sourced from reference TRBV12-5 and TRBJ2-1, is DARVTQTPRHKVTEMGQEVTMRCQPILGHNTVFWYRQTMMQGLELLAYFRNRAPLDDSGMPKDRFSAEMPDATLATLKIQPSEPRDSAVYFCASGLLAGGNNEQFFGPGTRLTVL.

The chain uses TRBV30 and TRBJ1-3; D gene ambiguous. V gave up 0 bases and J gave up 4 bases, with 13 bases separating them. Germline V CDR1 and CDR2: GTSNPN, SVGIG (reference sequence). CDR3 length: 15 amino acids. The CDR3: CAWSVLPGAGNTIYF. Written as DNA, the CDR3 is TGTGCCTGGAGTGTACTCCCGGGAGCCGGAAACACCATATATTTT.

This chain links TRBV6-5 with TRBJ2-4, with TRBD1 matching 11 bases. Trimming at V came to 5 bases and at J to 6 bases, leaving 6 bases not matched to a gene. Germline CDR1 is MNHEY and CDR2 is SVGAGI. The CDR3 consists of 15 residues. The CDR3 sequence is CASSQGGTGGNIQYF. In DNA form, the CDR3 reads TGTGCCAGCAGTCAGGGGGGGACAGGGGGAAACATTCAGTACTTC.

This chain links TRBV19 with TRBJ2-1; weak D call: TRBD2 (5 bases). The CDR3 is made up of 12 amino acids. Per germline, CDR1 LNHDA and CDR2 SQIVND (reference sequence). V lost 5 bases and J lost 3, with 5 bases in between. The CDR3 is CASSGLYNEQFF. The CDR3, as DNA: TGTGCCAGTAGTGGACTCTACAATGAGCAGTTCTTC.

J is TRBJ2-1 and V is TRBV7-2; 9 nucleotides line up with TRBD2. Losses at the gene ends were 6 bases for V and 4 bases for J; bases not matched to a gene: 10. The CDR3 is made up of 16 amino acids. Germline loops: CDR1 SGHTA, CDR2 FQGNSA. DNA for the CDR3: TGTGCCAGCAGATCCTCGGCTAGCGGGGATTACAATGAGCAGTTCTTC. Translating gives CASRSSASGDYNEQFF.

CDR3 amino acids: CASTPGSYEQYF. CDR3 in DNA: TGTGCCAGCACCCCCGGCTCCTACGAGCAGTACTTC. This rearrangement joins TRBV11-2 to TRBJ2-7; D unclear. This CDR3 comprises 12 residues. CDR1 is SGHAT, CDR2 FQNNGV, per germline. The ends were cut back, 7 bases at V and 0 bases at J, with 7 bases in the middle.

The DNA for the CDR3 is TGTGCCAGCAGGACTAGCGGCTACGAGCAGTACTTC. This sequence encodes CASRTSGYEQYF. V usage is TRBV2 and J usage is TRBJ2-7; 9 nucleotides agree with TRBD2. V lost 6 bases and J lost 3; bases outside the gene matches: 0. The germline gives CDR1 SNHLY, CDR2 FYNNEI. The CDR3 has 12 amino acids.

CDR3 amino acids: CAITGHSGNLYNEQFF. Written as DNA, the CDR3 is TGTGCCATCACCGGACATAGCGGGAACCTTTACAATGAGCAGTTCTTC. The rearrangement joins TRBV10-3 to TRBJ2-1; 8 bases match TRBD2. Germline V gene data show CDR1 as ENHRY and CDR2 as SYGVKD. This CDR3 comprises 16 residues. V lost 7 bases, J lost 4 bases, and 12 bases stayed unmatched.

The chain employs TRBV7-8 and TRBJ2-5; 13 nucleotides align to TRBD2. The CDR3 has 18 amino acids. V shed 2 bases and J 3 bases; nucleotides not matched to a gene: 9. Germline V gene data show CDR1 as SGHVS and CDR2 as FQNEAQ. The CDR3 sequence is CASSLRGLAGNVKETQYF. The CDR3 DNA reads as TGTGCCAGCAGCTTAAGGGGACTAGCGGGAAATGTTAAAGAGACCCAGTACTTC.

V is TRBV28 and J is TRBJ2-5; D uncertain. Trimming cost V 4 bases and J 1 base, with 10 bases left between them. CDR3 length: 14 residues. From germline, CDR1 is MDHEN and CDR2 SYDVKM. The chain's CDR3 is CASSSPGAQETQYF. CDR3 DNA: TGTGCCAGCAGTTCCCCTGGAGCCCAAGAGACCCAGTACTTC.

The chain carries TRBV6-4 and TRBJ2-3, with a tentative D call TRBD1 (6 bases). Germline loops: CDR1 MRHNA, CDR2 SNTAGT. There are 14 residues in the CDR3. Trimming removed 2 bases at V and 2 bases at J, with 8 bases between. The CDR3 bases are TGTGCCAGCAGTGACGGGGGCGACACAGATACGCAGTATTTT. Its translation is CASSDGGDTDTQYF.

The gene calls are TRBV6-6 and TRBJ2-7; TRBD1 agrees at 8 bases. This CDR3 comprises 14 residues. Per the germline V gene, CDR1 is MNHNY and CDR2 is SVGAGI (reference sequence). J was trimmed by 4 bases and V by 2 bases; bases with no gene match: 4. CDR3 region: CASSYGTGHYEQYF. In DNA form, the CDR3 reads TGTGCCAGCAGTTACGGGACAGGCCATTACGAGCAGTACTTC.

This sequence joins TRBV2 and TRBJ1-4; D is perhaps TRBD1 (6 bases). The CDR3 loop spans 14 amino acids. Germline CDR1 reads SNHLY; CDR2 reads FYNNEI. V was cut by 6 bases and J by 5 bases, with 13 bases left in between. Written as DNA, the CDR3 is TGTGCCAGCAGGGAGGACAGTTTAAATGAAAAACTGTTTTTT. This codes for CASREDSLNEKLFF.